One and the same sample provided the 20 T cell receptor beta chains below, sequenced in a study of OX40 agonist ivuxolimab in advanced cancers. Libraries were prepared by immunoSEQ multiplex PCR; TCRdb keeps only in-frame clonotypes and omits some of them. The sample has about 98,000 clones, roughly 93% seen once; the top ten hold 0.25% to 0.3%. This specimen was CD4+ or CD8+ T cells sorted from blood, taken in a trial of the OX40 agonist ivuxolimab. The origin of the receptors is an adult with an advanced solid tumor such as melanoma, head and neck, liver or kidney cancer.

V is TRBV30 and J is TRBJ2-7, with 7 nucleotides matching TRBD1. Germline CDR1 GTSNPN, CDR2 SVGIG (reference sequence). The CDR3 totals 14 residues. Trimming removed 3 bases from V and 3 bases from J; junction bases left unmatched: 8. The CDR3 reads CAWRLAGGSYEQYF. The CDR3 DNA sequence: TGTGCCTGGAGACTGGCAGGGGGAAGCTACGAGCAGTACTTC.

The rearrangement uses TRBV28 and TRBJ1-4; TRBD1 is a possible D gene (5 bases). CDR1 is MDHEN and CDR2 is SYDVKM in the germline V gene. The CDR3 runs 14 residues. Between the trimmed V and J ends, which lost 2 bases and 8 bases, there was a span of 12 bases. In DNA form, the CDR3 reads TGTGCCAGCAGTTTAGGAGGGGACGGGGAAAAACTGTTTTTT. Translating it yields CASSLGGDGEKLFF.

The chain is built from TRBV19 and TRBJ1-5; 8 nucleotides line up with TRBD1. J lost 2 bases, V lost 4 bases, and 1 base had no gene match. CDR1 is LNHDA, CDR2 SQIVND, per germline (reference sequence). The CDR3 is 14 amino acids. The CDR3 DNA reads TGTGCCAGTAGTACGGGACAGGGCAATCAGCCCCAGCATTTT. It yields the protein CASSTGQGNQPQHF.

This chain links TRBV19 with TRBJ2-3, with D perhaps TRBD1 or TRBD2 (6 bases each). The CDR3 is 13 amino acids. The germline V and J ends were trimmed by 8 bases and 5 bases, with 14 bases remaining between them. CDR1 LNHDA and CDR2 SQIVND come from the germline V gene (reference sequence). The CDR3 loop is CASYGGGGDTQYF. In nucleotides, the CDR3 is TGTGCCAGTTACGGAGGGGGTGGAGATACGCAGTATTTT.

This clone appeared a single time. The CDR3 DNA is TGCGCCAGCAGTCATTGGACAGGGGACTATCAGCCCCAGCATTTT. It encodes CASSHWTGDYQPQHF. The chain recombines TRBV23-1 with TRBJ1-5; 9 bases map to TRBD1. TRBV23-1 is classed as an ORF, of uncertain function. The V gene end was trimmed by 3 bases and the J gene end by 5 bases; junction bases not matched to a gene: 5. This CDR3 has 15 amino acids.

The gene calls are TRBV5-1 and TRBJ2-5; 7 bases map to TRBD1. This CDR3 has 15 residues. V lost 1 base, J lost 2 bases, and 5 bases stayed unmatched. Germline lookup yields CDR1 SGHRS and CDR2 YFSETQ. Written as DNA, the CDR3 is TGCGCCAGCAGCTTGTTTCCGGGACAGCAAGAGACCCAGTACTTC. This translates into CASSLFPGQQETQYF.

The DNA of the CDR3 is TGTGCCAGCAGAGGGGGGACTAGTAGGCGCAATGAGCAGTTCTTC. Translation: CASRGGTSRRNEQFF. The chain recombines TRBV5-4 with TRBJ2-1; 8 positions match TRBD2. In germline, CDR1 is SGHNT, CDR2 YYREEE (reference sequence). The CDR3 totals 15 residues. The J segment lost 6 bases and the V segment lost 5 bases, leaving 10 bases of the junction unmatched.

The chain employs TRBV2 and TRBJ1-2, with D perhaps TRBD1 (5 bases). Germline values: CDR1 SNHLY, CDR2 FYNNEI. The CDR3 runs to 14 residues. V lost 5 bases and J 2 bases, leaving 12 bases between the germline ends. CDR3 protein: CASSPGRRNYGYTF. DNA for the CDR3: TGTGCCAGCAGTCCGGGACGAAGGAACTATGGCTACACCTTC.

The chain uses TRBV11-3 and TRBJ2-6; the D is unclear. The germline gives CDR1 SGHNT, CDR2 YENEEA. There are 17 residues in the CDR3. V was trimmed by 3 bases and J by 0 bases, leaving 12 bases between them. CDR3 in amino acids: CASSLRSISSGANVLTF. As DNA, the CDR3 is TGTGCCAGCAGCTTGAGGAGTATTTCCTCTGGGGCCAACGTCCTGACTTTC.

V gene TRBV11-3 combines with J gene TRBJ2-3; 11 bases agree with TRBD2. The CDR3 runs 14 residues. V gave up 5 bases and J gave up 3 bases; unmatched junction bases: 1. Germline CDR1 and CDR2: SGHNT and YENEEA. The CDR3 region is CASSLAGGTDTQYF. Written as DNA, the CDR3 is TGTGCCAGCAGCCTAGCGGGAGGAACAGATACGCAGTATTTT.

The J gene is TRBJ2-6, the V gene TRBV30; D unclear. The germline V gene has CDR1 GTSNPN and CDR2 SVGIG (reference sequence). Trimming took 4 bases from V and 0 from J, leaving 7 bases between them. The CDR3 length is 14 residues. The CDR3, as DNA: TGTGCCTGGAAGCGTATCTCTGGGGCCAACGTCCTGACTTTC. Encoded protein: CAWKRISGANVLTF.

This clone showed up just a few times. The chain is built from TRBV30 and TRBJ2-1; D unclear. This CDR3 is 15 amino acids long. V dropped 0 bases and J dropped 4 bases, with 13 bases sitting between them. Looked up from germline, CDR1 is GTSNPN and CDR2 is SVGIG (reference sequence). The CDR3 spells CAWSVTSSRYNEQFF. The CDR3 DNA reads TGTGCCTGGAGTGTGACCTCATCGAGGTACAATGAGCAGTTCTTC.

This chain uses TRBV7-2 with TRBJ1-3; the D gene is possibly TRBD1 (6 bases). Trimming stripped 5 bases from V and 5 bases from J, with 19 bases between. This CDR3 has 16 amino acids. Germline V gene sequence: CDR1 SGHTA, CDR2 FQGNSA. The CDR3 DNA follows: TGTGCCAGCAGCCCATGGGGTTCCCGGGGGCGAAACACCATATATTTT. This translates into CASSPWGSRGRNTIYF.

This chain links TRBV28 with TRBJ1-5, with D perhaps matching TRBD1 (6 bases). The V gene lost 4 bases and the J gene lost 3 bases, with 10 bases spanning the gap. Per germline, CDR1 MDHEN and CDR2 SYDVKM. CDR3 length equals 14 residues. The CDR3 nucleotides are TGTGCCAGCAGTTGGGGGGCCGACAATCAGCCCCAGCATTTT. It yields the protein CASSWGADNQPQHF.

V usage is TRBV4-3 and J usage is TRBJ2-3, with D unresolved. The V gene's germline CDR1 is LGHNA and CDR2 YSLEER. The ends were cut back, 0 bases at V and 0 bases at J, with 7 bases in the middle. The CDR3 contains 15 residues. The CDR3 sequence: CASSQEMISTDTQYF. As DNA, the CDR3 is TGCGCCAGCAGCCAAGAGATGATCAGCACAGATACGCAGTATTTT.

The chain carries TRBV9 and TRBJ2-2; TRBD1 agrees at 9 bases. V was pared by 3 bases and J by 6 bases, with 12 bases of the junction left unmatched. Germline values: CDR1 SGDLS, CDR2 YYNGEE. This CDR3 is 17 amino acids long. The CDR3 sequence is CASSGQPGQGSSGELFF. In DNA form, the CDR3 reads TGTGCCAGCAGCGGCCAACCGGGACAGGGTTCATCCGGGGAGCTGTTTTTT.

The chain couples TRBV18 to TRBJ2-3, with 7 bases aligning to TRBD1. The trim removed 3 bases at V and 1 base at J, leaving 4 bases unmatched. The CDR3 has 15 residues. Germline V CDR1 and CDR2: KGHSH, LQKENI. The CDR3 region has the DNA TGTGCCAGCTCACCCCAGGGGGATGGCACAGATACGCAGTATTTT. As protein: CASSPQGDGTDTQYF.

The table lists this clone with a few counts. The chain uses TRBV30 and TRBJ1-1; D is unclear. With 1 base removed from V and 5 bases from J, the gap between germline ends came to 11 bases. Per the germline V gene, CDR1 is GTSNPN and CDR2 is SVGIG (reference sequence). The CDR3 runs to 13 residues. The CDR3 protein is CAWSGVMGTEAFF. CDR3 nucleotides: TGTGCCTGGAGTGGGGTTATGGGGACTGAAGCTTTCTTT.

The V gene is TRBV28, the J gene TRBJ1-3, with a tentative D call TRBD1 (5 bases). The CDR3 has 17 amino acids. In germline, CDR1 is MDHEN, CDR2 SYDVKM. The V and J ends lost 4 bases and 0 bases respectively, with 16 bases between them. CDR3 coding DNA: TGTGCCAGCAGTTACCGGGACTGGAGCCTCTCTGGAAACACCATATATTTT. Amino acid sequence: CASSYRDWSLSGNTIYF.

The chain employs TRBV19 and TRBJ2-3; 9 nucleotides agree with TRBD1. The CDR3 consists of 15 residues. Germline V lookup: CDR1 LNHDA, CDR2 SQIVND (reference sequence). Trimming took 6 bases from V and 2 from J; bases not matched to a gene: 6. CDR3 sequence reads: CASSPGTGHTDTQYF. The CDR3 DNA reads as TGTGCCAGTAGCCCCGGGACAGGGCACACAGATACGCAGTATTTT.